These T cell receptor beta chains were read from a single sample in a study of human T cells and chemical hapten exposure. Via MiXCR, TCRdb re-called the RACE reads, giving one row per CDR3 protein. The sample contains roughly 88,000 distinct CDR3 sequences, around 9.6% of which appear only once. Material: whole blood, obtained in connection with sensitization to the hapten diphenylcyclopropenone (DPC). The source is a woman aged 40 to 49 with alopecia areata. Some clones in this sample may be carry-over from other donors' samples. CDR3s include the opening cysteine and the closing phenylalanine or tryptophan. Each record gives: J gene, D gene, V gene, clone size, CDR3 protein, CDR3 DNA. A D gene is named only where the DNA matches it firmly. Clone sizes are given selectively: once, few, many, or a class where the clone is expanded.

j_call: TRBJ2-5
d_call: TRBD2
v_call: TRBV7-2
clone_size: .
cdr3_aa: CASSWGLAGARGDQGTQYF
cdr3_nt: TGTGCCAGCAGCTGGGGACTAGCGGGGGCCCGGGGCGACCAAGGGACCCAGTACTTC

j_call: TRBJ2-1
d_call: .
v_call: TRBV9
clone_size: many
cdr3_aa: CASSVGARAYNEQFF
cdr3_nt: TGTGCCAGCAGCGTAGGTGCCAGGGCCTACAATGAGCAGTTCTTC

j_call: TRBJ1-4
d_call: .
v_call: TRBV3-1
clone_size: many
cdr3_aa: CASSRSGFGSNEKLFF
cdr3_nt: TGTGCCAGCAGCCGGTCTGGGTTTGGATCAAATGAAAAACTGTTTTTT

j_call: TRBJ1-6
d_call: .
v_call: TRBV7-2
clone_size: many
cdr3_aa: CASSFGGSYNSPLHF
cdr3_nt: TGTGCCAGCAGCTTCGGAGGCTCCTATAATTCACCCCTCCACTTT

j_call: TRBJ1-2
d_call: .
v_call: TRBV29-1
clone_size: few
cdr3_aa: CSVDLGGYGYTF
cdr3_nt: TGCAGCGTTGACCTTGGGGGGTACGGCTACACCTTC

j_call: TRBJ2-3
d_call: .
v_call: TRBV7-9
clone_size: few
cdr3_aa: CARSDSSTDTQYF
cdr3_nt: TGTGCCCGATCCGACAGTAGCACAGATACGCAGTATTTT

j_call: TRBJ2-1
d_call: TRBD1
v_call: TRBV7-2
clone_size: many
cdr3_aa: CASSWRGTGTNEQFF
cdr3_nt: TGTGCCAGCAGCTGGAGAGGGACAGGGACCAATGAGCAGTTCTTC

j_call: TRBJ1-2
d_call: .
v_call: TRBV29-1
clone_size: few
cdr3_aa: CSVAKEYGYTF
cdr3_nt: TGCAGCGTTGCCAAGGAATATGGCTACACCTTC

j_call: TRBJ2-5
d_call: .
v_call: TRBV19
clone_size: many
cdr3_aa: CASSTLRAAYQETQYF
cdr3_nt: TGTGCCAGTAGTACCCTCCGCGCAGCATACCAAGAGACCCAGTACTTC

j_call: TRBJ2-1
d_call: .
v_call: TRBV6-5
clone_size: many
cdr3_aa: CASRIRGGRGGPENYEQFF
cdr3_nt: TGTGCCAGCAGGATCCGAGGGGGCCGCGGGGGGCCAGAAAACTATGAGCAGTTCTTC

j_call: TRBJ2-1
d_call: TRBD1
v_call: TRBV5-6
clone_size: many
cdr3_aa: CASSSGQGSYNEQFF
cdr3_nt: TGTGCCAGCAGCTCGGGACAGGGTTCCTACAATGAGCAGTTCTTC

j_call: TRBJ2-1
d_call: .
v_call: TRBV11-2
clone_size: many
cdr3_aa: CASSLIAGSHNEQFF
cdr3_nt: TGTGCCAGCAGCTTAATCGCGGGGTCTCACAATGAGCAGTTCTTC

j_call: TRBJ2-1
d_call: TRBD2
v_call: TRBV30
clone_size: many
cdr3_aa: CAWSASGLVKQFF
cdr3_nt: TGTGCCTGGAGTGCCTCGGGACTAGTAAAGCAGTTCTTC

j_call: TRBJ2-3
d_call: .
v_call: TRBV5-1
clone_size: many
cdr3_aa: CASSRRESTDTQYF
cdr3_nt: TGCGCCAGCAGCCGCAGAGAAAGCACAGATACGCAGTATTTT

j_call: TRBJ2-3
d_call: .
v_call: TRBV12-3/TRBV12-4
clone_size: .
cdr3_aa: CASSTMLRGGTDTQYF
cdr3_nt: TGTGCCAGCAGTACGATGCTGAGGGGAGGCACAGATACGCAGTATTTT

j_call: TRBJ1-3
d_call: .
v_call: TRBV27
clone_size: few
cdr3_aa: CASSLSGRNRGNTIYF
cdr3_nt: TGTGCCAGCAGTTTATCAGGCCGAAATAGGGGAAACACCATATATTTT

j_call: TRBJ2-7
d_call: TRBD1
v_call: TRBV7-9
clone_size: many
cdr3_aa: CASSLGTGYEQYF
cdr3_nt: TGTGCCAGCAGCCTAGGGACAGGCTACGAGCAGTACTTC

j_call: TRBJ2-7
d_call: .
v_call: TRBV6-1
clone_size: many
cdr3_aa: CASSEWFQYF
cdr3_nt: TGTGCCAGCAGTGAATGGTTTCAGTACTTC

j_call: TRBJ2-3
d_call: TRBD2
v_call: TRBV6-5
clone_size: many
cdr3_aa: CASSYSKTNKRGDTDTQYF
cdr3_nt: TGTGCCAGCAGTTACTCGAAAACTAACAAGCGGGGGGACACAGATACGCAGTATTTT

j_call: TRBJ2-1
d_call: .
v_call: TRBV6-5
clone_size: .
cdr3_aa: CASSRAGEQFF
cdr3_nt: TGTGCCAGCAGCCGAGCGGGTGAGCAGTTCTTC

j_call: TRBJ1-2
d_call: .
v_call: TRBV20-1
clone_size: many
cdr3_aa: CSPQRDTYGYTF
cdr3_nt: TGCAGTCCACAACGGGACACCTATGGCTACACCTTC

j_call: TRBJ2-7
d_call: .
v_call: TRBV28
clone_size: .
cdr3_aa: CASREGSGSYEQYF
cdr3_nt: TGTGCCAGCAGGGAAGGATCCGGATCCTACGAGCAGTACTTC

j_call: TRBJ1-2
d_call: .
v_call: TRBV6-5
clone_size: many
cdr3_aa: CASSRDKSHYGYTF
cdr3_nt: TGTGCCAGCAGCCGGGACAAATCTCACTATGGCTACACCTTC

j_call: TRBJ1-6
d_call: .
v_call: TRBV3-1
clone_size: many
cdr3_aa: CASSQRRIGSPLHF
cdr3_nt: TGTGCCAGCAGCCAACGACGGATCGGTTCACCCCTCCACTTT

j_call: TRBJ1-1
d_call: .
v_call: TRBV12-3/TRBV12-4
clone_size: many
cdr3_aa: CASTWGPTEAFF
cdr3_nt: TGTGCCAGCACCTGGGGACCCACTGAAGCTTTCTTT

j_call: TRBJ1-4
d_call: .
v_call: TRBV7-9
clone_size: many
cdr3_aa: CASSPVGENEKLFF
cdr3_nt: TGTGCCAGCAGCCCTGTGGGGGAAAATGAAAAACTGTTTTTT

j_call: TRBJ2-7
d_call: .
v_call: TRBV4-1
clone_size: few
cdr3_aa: CASSQVLSDEQYF
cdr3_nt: TGCGCCAGCAGCCAAGTTCTATCCGACGAGCAGTACTTC

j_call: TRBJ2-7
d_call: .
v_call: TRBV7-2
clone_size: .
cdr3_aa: CASSLMYYEQYF
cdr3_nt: TGTGCCAGCAGCTTAATGTATTACGAGCAGTACTTC

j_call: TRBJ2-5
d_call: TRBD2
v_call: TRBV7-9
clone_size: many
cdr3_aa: CASSSYTSAYRETQYF
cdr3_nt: TGTGCCAGCAGCTCCTATACTAGCGCCTATCGGGAGACCCAGTACTTC

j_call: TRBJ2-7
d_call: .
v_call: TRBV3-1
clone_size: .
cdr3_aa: CASSHVPGVTYEQYF
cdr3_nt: TGTGCCAGCAGCCATGTCCCAGGGGTGACCTACGAGCAGTACTTC

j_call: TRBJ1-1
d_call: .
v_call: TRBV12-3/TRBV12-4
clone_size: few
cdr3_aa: CASRRERSEAFF
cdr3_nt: TGTGCCAGCAGGAGAGAACGGTCTGAAGCTTTCTTT

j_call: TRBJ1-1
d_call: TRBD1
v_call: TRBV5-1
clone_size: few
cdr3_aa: CATGRDSMNTEAFF
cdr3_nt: TGCGCCACGGGAAGGGACAGCATGAACACTGAAGCTTTCTTT

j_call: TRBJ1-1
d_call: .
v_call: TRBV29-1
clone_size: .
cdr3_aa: CSVVWVEAFF
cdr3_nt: TGCAGCGTCGTGTGGGTTGAAGCTTTCTTT

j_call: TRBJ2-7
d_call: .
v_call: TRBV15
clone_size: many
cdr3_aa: CATSRDLGWNEQYF
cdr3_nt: TGTGCCACCAGCAGAGATCTGGGGTGGAACGAGCAGTACTTC

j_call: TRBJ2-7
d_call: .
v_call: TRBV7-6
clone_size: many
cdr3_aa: CASSFGAGGRPHEQYF
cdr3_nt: TGTGCCAGCAGCTTTGGGGCCGGAGGGCGGCCCCACGAGCAGTACTTC

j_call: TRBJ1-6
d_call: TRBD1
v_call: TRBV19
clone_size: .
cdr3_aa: CASSVTGGSPLHF
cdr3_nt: TGTGCCAGTAGTGTGACAGGGGGTTCACCCCTCCACTTT

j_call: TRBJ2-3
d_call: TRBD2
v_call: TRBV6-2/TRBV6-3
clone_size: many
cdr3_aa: CASSYRLERGGATQYF
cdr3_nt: TGTGCCAGCAGTTACCGGCTCGAGCGGGGGGGCGCTACGCAGTATTTT

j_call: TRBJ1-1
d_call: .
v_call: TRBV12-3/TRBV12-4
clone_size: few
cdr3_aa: CASKMSDTEAFF
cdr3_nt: TGTGCCAGCAAAATGTCAGACACTGAAGCTTTCTTT

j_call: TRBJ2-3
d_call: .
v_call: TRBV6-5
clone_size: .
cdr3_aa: CASRGLSLITDTQYF
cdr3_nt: TGTGCCAGCAGAGGACTAAGTCTCATCACAGATACGCAGTATTTT

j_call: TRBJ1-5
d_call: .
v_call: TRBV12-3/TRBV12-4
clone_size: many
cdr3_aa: CASSLNGYNQPQHF
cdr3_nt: TGTGCCAGCAGTTTAAACGGATACAATCAGCCCCAGCATTTT

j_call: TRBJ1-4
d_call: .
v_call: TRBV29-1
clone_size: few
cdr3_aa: CSVEGAGSEKLFF
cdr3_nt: TGCAGCGTTGAAGGGGCAGGGAGTGAAAAACTGTTTTTT